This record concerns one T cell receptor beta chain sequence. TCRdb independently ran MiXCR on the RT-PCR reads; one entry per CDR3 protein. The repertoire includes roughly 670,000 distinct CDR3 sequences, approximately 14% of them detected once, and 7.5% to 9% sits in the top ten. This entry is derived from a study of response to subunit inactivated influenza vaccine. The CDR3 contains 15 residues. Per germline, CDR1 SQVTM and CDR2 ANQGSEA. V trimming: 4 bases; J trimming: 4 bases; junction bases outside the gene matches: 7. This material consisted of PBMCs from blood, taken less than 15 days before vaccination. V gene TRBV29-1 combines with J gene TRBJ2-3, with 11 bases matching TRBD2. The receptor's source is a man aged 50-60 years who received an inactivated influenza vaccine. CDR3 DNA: TGCAGCGTTGGAACTAGCGGGAGCGGTTCAGATACGCAGTATTTT. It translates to CSVGTSGSGSDTQYF.